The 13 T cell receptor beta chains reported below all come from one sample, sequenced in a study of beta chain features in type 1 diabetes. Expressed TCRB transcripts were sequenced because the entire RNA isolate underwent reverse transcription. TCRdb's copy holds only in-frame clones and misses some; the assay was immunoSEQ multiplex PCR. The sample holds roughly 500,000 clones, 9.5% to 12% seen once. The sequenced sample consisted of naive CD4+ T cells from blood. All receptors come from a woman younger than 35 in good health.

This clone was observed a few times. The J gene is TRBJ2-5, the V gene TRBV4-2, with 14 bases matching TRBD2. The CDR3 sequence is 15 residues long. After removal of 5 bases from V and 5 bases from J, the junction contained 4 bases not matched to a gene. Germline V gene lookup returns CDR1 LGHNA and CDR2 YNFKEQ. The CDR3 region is CASSGTSGSAETQYF. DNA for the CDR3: TGTGCCAGCAGCGGGACTAGCGGGAGTGCGGAGACCCAGTACTTC.

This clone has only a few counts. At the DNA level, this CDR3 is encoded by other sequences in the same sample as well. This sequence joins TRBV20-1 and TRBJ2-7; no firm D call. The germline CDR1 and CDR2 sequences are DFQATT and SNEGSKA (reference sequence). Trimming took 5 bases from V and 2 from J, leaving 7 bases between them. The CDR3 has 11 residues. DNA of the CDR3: TGCAGTGCTTCCCGGGCCTACGAGCAGTACTTC. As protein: CSASRAYEQYF.

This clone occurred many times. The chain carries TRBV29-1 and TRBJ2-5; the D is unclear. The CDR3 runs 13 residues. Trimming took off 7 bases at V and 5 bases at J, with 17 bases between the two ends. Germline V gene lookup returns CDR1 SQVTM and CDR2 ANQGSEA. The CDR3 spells CSAGGGYAETQYF. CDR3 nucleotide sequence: TGCAGCGCCGGCGGTGGGTATGCGGAGACCCAGTACTTC. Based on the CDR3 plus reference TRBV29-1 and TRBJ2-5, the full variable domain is SAVISQKPSRDICQRGTSLTIQCQVDSQVTMMFWYRQQPGQSLTLIATANQGSEATYESGFVIDKFPISRPNLTFSTLTVSNMSPEDSSIYLCSAGGGYAETQYFGPGTRLLVL.

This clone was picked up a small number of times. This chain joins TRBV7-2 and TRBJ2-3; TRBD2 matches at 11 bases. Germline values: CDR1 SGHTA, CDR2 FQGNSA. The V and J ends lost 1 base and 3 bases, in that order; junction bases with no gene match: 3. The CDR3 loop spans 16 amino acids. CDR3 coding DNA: TGTGCCAGCAGCTTAGGCCGACTAGCGGGAACAGATACGCAGTATTTT. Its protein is CASSLGRLAGTDTQYF.

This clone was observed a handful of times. The CDR3 bases are TGTGCCAGAGAGATAGGTGTAGGCACTGAAGCTTTCTTT. Translated: CAREIGVGTEAFF. This chain uses TRBV5-5 with TRBJ1-1; D not certain. Trimming took 8 bases from V and 4 from J, leaving 15 bases between them. The CDR3 consists of 13 residues. Germline CDR1 and CDR2: SGHKS and YYEKEE (reference sequence). The full variable domain, in which reference TRBV5-5 and TRBJ1-1 provide the parts outside the CDR3, is DAGVTQSPTHLIKTRGQQVTLRCSPISGHKSVSWYQQVLGQGPQFIFQYYEKEERGRGNFPDRFSARQFPNYSSELNVNALLLGDSALYLCAREIGVGTEAFFGQGTRLTVV.

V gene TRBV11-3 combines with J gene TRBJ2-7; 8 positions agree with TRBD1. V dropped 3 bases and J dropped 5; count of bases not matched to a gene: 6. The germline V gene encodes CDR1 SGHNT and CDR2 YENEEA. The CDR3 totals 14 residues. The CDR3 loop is CASSFRAGGDEQYF. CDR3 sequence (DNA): TGTGCCAGCAGCTTCAGGGCAGGGGGCGACGAGCAGTACTTC.

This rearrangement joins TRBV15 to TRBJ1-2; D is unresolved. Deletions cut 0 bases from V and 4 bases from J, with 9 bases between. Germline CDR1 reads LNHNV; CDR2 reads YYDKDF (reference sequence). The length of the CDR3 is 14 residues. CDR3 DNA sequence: TGTGCCACCAGCAGAGATGGCCAGTCCTATGGCTACACCTTC. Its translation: CATSRDGQSYGYTF.

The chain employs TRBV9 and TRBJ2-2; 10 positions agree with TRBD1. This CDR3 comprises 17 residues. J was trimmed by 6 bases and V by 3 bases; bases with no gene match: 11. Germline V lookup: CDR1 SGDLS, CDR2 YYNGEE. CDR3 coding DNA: TGTGCCAGCAGCGCTACAAATCCCGGGACAGGGGCCGGGGAGCTGTTTTTT. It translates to CASSATNPGTGAGELFF.

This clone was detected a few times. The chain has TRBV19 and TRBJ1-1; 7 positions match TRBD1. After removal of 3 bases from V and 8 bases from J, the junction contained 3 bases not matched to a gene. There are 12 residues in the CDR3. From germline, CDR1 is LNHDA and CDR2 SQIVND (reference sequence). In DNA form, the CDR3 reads TGTGCCAGTAGTATGTGGACAGGAGAAGCTTTCTTT. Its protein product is CASSMWTGEAFF.

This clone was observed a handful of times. CDR3 DNA: TGTGCCAGCAGTGAATGGAGTAATTCACCCCTCCACTTT. As protein: CASSEWSNSPLHF. The chain is built from TRBV25-1 and TRBJ1-6, with D unclear. V lost 1 base and J 6 bases, leaving 4 bases between the germline ends. This CDR3 is 13 amino acids long. CDR1 MGHDK and CDR2 SYGVNS come from the germline V gene.

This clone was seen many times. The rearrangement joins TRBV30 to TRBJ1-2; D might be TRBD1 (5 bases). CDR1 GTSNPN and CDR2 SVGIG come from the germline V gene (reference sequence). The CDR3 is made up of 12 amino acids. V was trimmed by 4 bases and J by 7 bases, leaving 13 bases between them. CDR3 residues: CAWTRPTAGYTF. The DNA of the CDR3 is TGTGCCTGGACCCGCCCGACAGCTGGCTACACCTTC.

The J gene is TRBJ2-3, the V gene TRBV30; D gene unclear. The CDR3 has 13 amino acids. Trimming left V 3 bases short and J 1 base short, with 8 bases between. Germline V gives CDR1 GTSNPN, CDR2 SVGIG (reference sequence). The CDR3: CAWRREGTDTQYF. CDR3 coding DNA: TGTGCCTGGAGGAGAGAAGGCACAGATACGCAGTATTTT.

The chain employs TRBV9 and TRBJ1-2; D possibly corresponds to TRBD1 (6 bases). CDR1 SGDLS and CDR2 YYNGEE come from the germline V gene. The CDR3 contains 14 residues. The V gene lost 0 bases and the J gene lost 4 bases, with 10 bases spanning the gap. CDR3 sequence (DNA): TGTGCCAGCAGCGTAGTTCCAGGGGTCTATGGCTACACCTTC. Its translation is CASSVVPGVYGYTF.